The present T cell receptor beta chain was sequenced within a study of shared clonotypes between healthy human individuals. Looking at the study overall: Donors, aged 18 to 49, were a couple of women and three men.

The run depth of the assay was deep. In the original analysis: ImmunoSEQ only sent back junction sequences with no quality scores, so filtering was done differently. The protocol was immunoSEQ multiplex PCR, while the TCRdb copy is restricted to in-frame clones and leaves out a portion. The DNA gave D and trimming, while V, J and clone size come from that table. Of 110,000 or so clones listed, 55% to 80% are singletons. In the case of this clone: Antigen specificity is unknown.

Notes on the study in general: Naive CD4 clonotype sharing across a few donors was about 5.3%.

Germline V gene data show CDR1 as MGHRA and CDR2 as YSYEKL. The CDR3 extends over 16 amino acids. Trimming at V came to 1 base and at J to 7 bases, leaving 8 bases not matched to a gene. V and J are TRBV4-1 and TRBJ1-4; TRBD1 agrees at 8 bases. The specimen sequenced was memory CD8+ T cells sorted from blood. Subset meaning: CD45RO+ cells pooled with CCR7-negative TemRA cells. The source of this sequence is a woman aged 30 to 39 in good health. CDR3 loop: CASSQGIGQGAEKLFF. CDR3 DNA sequence: TGCGCCAGCAGCCAAGGAATAGGTCAGGGGGCTGAAAAACTGTTTTTT.